This TCR beta chain was documented in a study of blood T cell repertoires in COVID-19. Overall study context: The study drew acute and convalescent COVID-19 samples from the United States, Italy and Spain.

Measured with immunoSEQ multiplex PCR; TCRdb has only the in-frame clones, and not every one. The repertoire holds some 80,000 clones, 90% seen once, with over 2.5% in the top ten. CDR3 size: 15 residues. CDR1 and CDR2 (germline): SEHNR, FQNEAQ (reference sequence). J gave up 4 bases and V 6 bases, and 9 bases lay outside the gene matches. Sequenced: peripheral blood. This clonotype originated in a human donor in a cohort sampled during active COVID-19. The chain recombines TRBV7-9 with TRBJ2-5, with 9 bases fitting TRBD2. CDR3 amino acids: CASSDERGAGETQYF. The DNA for the CDR3 is TGTGCCAGCAGTGATGAGCGGGGGGCAGGAGAGACCCAGTACTTC.